The 14 T cell receptor beta chains below come from one sample, sequenced in a study of patients and donors after allogeneic stem cell transplantation. TCRdb reprocessed the RT-PCR reads with MiXCR, giving one entry per CDR3 protein. The sample records about 960,000 distinct CDR3 sequences, approximately 19% being singletons. The sample taken for sequencing was blood, either unsorted or a sorted T cell fraction (not recorded which). The source is a human donor who was either an allogeneic HSCT recipient or a stem cell or donor lymphocyte infusion donor (not recorded which). It is not recorded whose cells these are; they may come from a transplant donor.

The chain recombines TRBV20-1 with TRBJ2-2; D is undetermined. V was shortened by 6 bases and J by 0 bases, with 11 bases between the two germline ends. The CDR3 has 14 residues. Per the germline V gene, CDR1 is DFQATT and CDR2 is SNEGSKA (reference sequence). The CDR3, as DNA: TGCAGTGCCGCCCGGCAGGCGAACACCGGGGAGCTGTTTTTT. This encodes CSAARQANTGELFF.

This clonotype was found a few times. CDR3 sequence reads: CASSRTGGPGGYTF. The CDR3 DNA reads as TGTGCCAGCAGCAGGACAGGTGGTCCGGGCGGCTACACCTTC. The J gene is TRBJ1-2, the V gene TRBV12-3 or TRBV12-4; 7 nucleotides line up with TRBD1. The CDR3 length is 14 residues. Unmatched junction bases numbered 12, after V lost 6 bases and J lost 8 bases.

This clonotype was seen a handful of times. J is TRBJ2-1 and V is TRBV5-4; a possible D gene is TRBD1 (5 bases). Germline CDR1 is SGHNT and CDR2 is YYREEE (reference sequence). With 4 bases removed from V and 7 bases from J, the gap between germline ends came to 12 bases. CDR3 length equals 13 residues. CDR3 protein: CASSPDRPNEQFF. In nucleotides, the CDR3 is TGTGCCAGCAGCCCCGACAGACCAAATGAGCAGTTCTTC.

The rearrangement links TRBV2 to TRBJ1-1; D uncertain. Germline loops: CDR1 SNHLY, CDR2 FYNNEI. Trimming removed 11 bases from V and 3 bases from J, with 7 bases in between. This CDR3 is built from 10 residues. For the CDR3, the DNA is TGTGCCTGGGCCGACACTGAAGCTTTCTTT. Its translation is CAWADTEAFF.

This clonotype was observed a few times. The J gene is TRBJ1-4, the V gene TRBV6-1, with D tentatively TRBD1 (5 bases). This CDR3 region has 15 residues. CDR1 is MNHNS and CDR2 is SASEGT in the germline V gene. V gave up 6 bases and J gave up 4 bases, with 15 bases separating them. For the CDR3, the DNA is TGTGCCAGCAGCCGAAAGGGGACCGTTAATGAAAAACTGTTTTTT. This translates into CASSRKGTVNEKLFF.

This clonotype was seen a handful of times. V and J are TRBV5-5 and TRBJ1-1, with D possibly TRBD1 on 6 matching bases. This CDR3 contains 16 residues. The germline V gene encodes CDR1 SGHKS and CDR2 YYEKEE (reference sequence). The V end lost 0 bases, the J end lost 4 bases, and 16 bases lay between the germline ends. Here the CDR3 reads CASSLVAGDASTEAFF. The CDR3 nucleotides are TGTGCCAGCAGCTTGGTGGCAGGGGACGCTAGCACTGAAGCTTTCTTT.

This clonotype was picked up many times. The chain links TRBV12-3 or TRBV12-4 to TRBJ2-3; D is ambiguous. This CDR3 contains 12 residues. V was clipped by 2 bases and J by 6 bases, with 6 bases between them. CDR3 in amino acids: CASSLTRDTQYF. The CDR3 DNA reads TGTGCCAGCAGTTTAACGCGTGATACGCAGTATTTT.

V usage is TRBV2 and J usage is TRBJ1-2; D is unclear. Germline V gene data show CDR1 as SNHLY and CDR2 as FYNNEI. The ends were cut back, 3 bases at V and 2 bases at J, with 7 bases in the middle. The CDR3 loop spans 13 amino acids. The CDR3 spells CASSEPRNYGYTF. CDR3 sequence (DNA): TGTGCCAGCAGTGAGCCCCGGAACTATGGCTACACCTTC. Supplemented by reference TRBV2 and TRBJ1-2, the full variable domain reads EPEVTQTPSHQVTQMGQEVILRCVPISNHLYFYWYRQILGQKVEFLVSFYNNEISEKSEIFDDQFSVERPDGSNFTLKIRSTKLEDSAMYFCASSEPRNYGYTFGSGTRLTVV.

The rearrangement uses TRBV18 and TRBJ2-1; a possible D gene is TRBD1 (5 bases). The V end was cut by 6 bases, the J end by 8 bases, with 20 bases between. Germline CDR1 reads KGHSH; CDR2 reads LQKENI. This CDR3 is 15 amino acids long. The CDR3 DNA follows: TGTGCCAGCTCCCGCCCTGTGAACAGGCACCATGAGCAGTTCTTC. It yields the protein CASSRPVNRHHEQFF.

The chain's CDR3 is CASRSGASGRGEQFF. The CDR3 DNA follows: TGTGCCAGCAGATCCGGGGCTAGCGGGAGAGGGGAGCAGTTCTTC. The rearrangement joins TRBV6-1 to TRBJ2-1; 10 nucleotides line up with TRBD2. The germline V gene has CDR1 MNHNS and CDR2 SASEGT. J gave up 10 bases and V 6 bases, and 12 bases lay outside the gene matches. The CDR3 loop spans 15 amino acids.

The chain joins TRBV5-1 to TRBJ2-3; 13 bases match TRBD2. The CDR3 totals 16 residues. In germline, CDR1 is SGHRS, CDR2 YFSETQ. V shed 4 bases and J 4 bases; nucleotides not matched to a gene: 6. The CDR3 reads CASSVGTSGNSDTQYF. In DNA form, the CDR3 reads TGCGCCAGCAGCGTGGGGACTAGCGGGAACTCAGATACGCAGTATTTT. Drawing the rest from reference TRBV5-1 and TRBJ2-3, the complete variable domain is KAGVTQTPRYLIKTRGQQVTLSCSPISGHRSVSWYQQTPGQGLQFLFEYFSETQRNKGNFPGRFSGRQFSNSRSEMNVSTLELGDSALYLCASSVGTSGNSDTQYFGPGTRLTVL.

The chain couples TRBV10-3 to TRBJ2-3; 9 bases align to TRBD2. Germline CDR1 and CDR2: ENHRY and SYGVKD. The CDR3 is made up of 14 amino acids. With V trimmed by 11 bases and J by 4 bases, 10 bases remained unmatched. CDR3 in DNA: TGTGCCGCCCGAGGCGGGGGGGCTGCAGATACGCAGTATTTT. Protein: CAARGGGAADTQYF.

A few counts support this clonotype. The rearrangement uses TRBV5-1 and TRBJ2-5; D possibly corresponds to TRBD1 (6 bases). V was clipped by 4 bases and J by 3 bases, with 16 bases between them. The CDR3 spans 15 residues. The germline V gene encodes CDR1 SGHRS and CDR2 YFSETQ. CDR3: CASSLQGRREETQYF. The CDR3 region has the DNA TGCGCCAGCAGCCTACAGGGTCGTCGGGAAGAGACCCAGTACTTC. The complete variable domain, with remaining parts taken from reference TRBV5-1 and TRBJ2-5, reads KAGVTQTPRYLIKTRGQQVTLSCSPISGHRSVSWYQQTPGQGLQFLFEYFSETQRNKGNFPGRFSGRQFSNSRSEMNVSTLELGDSALYLCASSLQGRREETQYFGPGTRLLVL.

Only a few counts were recorded for this clonotype. This chain uses TRBV20-1 with TRBJ1-1; possible D gene TRBD1, 5 bases. The V end was cut by 5 bases, the J end by 1 base, with 11 bases between. The germline CDR1 and CDR2 sequences are DFQATT and SNEGSKA (reference sequence). The length of the CDR3 is 13 residues. In DNA form, the CDR3 reads TGCAGTGCTCCCCTGAGGGGGAACACTGAAGCTTTCTTT. It encodes CSAPLRGNTEAFF.